Sequencing of this T cell receptor (beta chain) was carried out in a study of blood T cell repertoires in COVID-19. Repertoires were generated with immunoSEQ multiplex PCR, while TCRdb's copy carries only in-frame clones and drops some. The sample gives some 290,000 clones, about 86% of which show up once; about 2.9% is in the top ten. In this sample, this clone turned up a few times. The sequencing input was peripheral blood. The sequence derives from a woman aged 55 to 70 with active or convalescent COVID-19.

CDR3 bases: TGTGCCAGCACGTGGGGGGTTGGTCAGCCCCAGCATTTT. Amino acid sequence: CASTWGVGQPQHF. V gene TRBV2 combines with J gene TRBJ1-5; a weak D match, TRBD1 (5 bases). The V gene's germline CDR1 is SNHLY and CDR2 FYNNEI. Trimming removed 7 bases at V and 6 bases at J, with 13 bases between. The CDR3 sequence is 13 residues long.